In its sample, the clone carrying this T cell receptor (beta chain) was seen once. Extraction of RNA preceded its reverse transcription into cDNA, which served as the sequencing template. Profiled with immunoSEQ multiplex PCR; TCRdb holds only in-frame clones, not every one. The data show about 120,000 clones, with roughly 68% seen just once and around 2.8% held by the top ten. The germline V gene encodes CDR1 GTSNPN and CDR2 SVGIG (reference sequence). V dropped 3 bases and J dropped 1 base, with 15 bases sitting between them. The CDR3 is 15 residues long. The entry originates in a study of CD8+ T cells in alopecia areata.

The source material was CD4+ T cells sorted from blood. The sequence was obtained from a human donor in good health. V and J are TRBV30 and TRBJ1-2; a possible D gene is TRBD1 (5 bases). The CDR3 region is CAWRGLRTYNYGYTF. CDR3 in DNA: TGTGCCTGGAGGGGGCTCAGGACCTATAACTATGGCTACACCTTC.